This TCR beta chain comes out of a study of T cells in Graves' hyperthyroidism and ophthalmopathy. The study's findings and limits: Ophthalmopathy, as predicted by the model, came a median 6.5 months after the prediction.

Ophthalmopathy cases scored 3 or more on the Clinical Activity Score and 4 or more on NOSPECS grade, with duration below 3 months. The source of the PBMCs was over 8.5 ml of fresh peripheral blood. Concerning this clonotype itself: The antigen remains undetermined.

Trimming shortened V by 3 bases and J by 6 bases, and 11 bases separated the two germline ends. Germline CDR1 reads LNHNV; CDR2 reads YYDKDF (reference sequence). The CDR3 covers 14 residues. The TCR beta CDR3 regions underwent amplification using RNA transcripts as the source. During a first-round RT-PCR of the TCR CDR3, the HTBI primer set was used. MiXCR, applied by TCRdb to the multiplex PCR reads, yields one record per CDR3 protein. The table lists 330,000 or so distinct CDR3 sequences, 15% to 20% of them singletons. This sequence originates from a woman aged 40 to 55 with Graves' ophthalmopathy. Sequenced sample: blood. V usage is TRBV15 and J usage is TRBJ2-2, with D possibly TRBD2 on 6 matching bases. The CDR3 sequence: CATSSAAGPGELFF. The CDR3 coding sequence is TGTGCCACCAGCAGCGCGGCGGGGCCCGGGGAGCTGTTTTTT.